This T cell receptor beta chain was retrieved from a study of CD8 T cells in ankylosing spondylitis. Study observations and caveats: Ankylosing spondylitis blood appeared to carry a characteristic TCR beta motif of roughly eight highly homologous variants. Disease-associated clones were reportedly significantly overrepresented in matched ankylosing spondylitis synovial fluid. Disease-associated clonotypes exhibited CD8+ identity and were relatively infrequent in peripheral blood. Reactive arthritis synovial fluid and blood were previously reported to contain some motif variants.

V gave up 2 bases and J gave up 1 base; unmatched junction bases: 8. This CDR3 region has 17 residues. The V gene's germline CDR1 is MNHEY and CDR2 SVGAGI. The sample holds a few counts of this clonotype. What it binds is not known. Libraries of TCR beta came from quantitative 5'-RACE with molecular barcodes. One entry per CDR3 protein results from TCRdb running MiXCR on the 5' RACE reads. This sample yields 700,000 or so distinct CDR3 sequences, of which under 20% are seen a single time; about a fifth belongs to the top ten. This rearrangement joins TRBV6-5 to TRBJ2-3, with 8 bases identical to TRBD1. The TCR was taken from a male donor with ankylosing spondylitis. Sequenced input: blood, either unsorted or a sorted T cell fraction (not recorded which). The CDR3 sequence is CASSYRQDRVGTDTQYF. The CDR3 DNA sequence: TGTGCCAGCAGTTACAGACAGGACAGGGTGGGCACAGATACGCAGTATTTT.